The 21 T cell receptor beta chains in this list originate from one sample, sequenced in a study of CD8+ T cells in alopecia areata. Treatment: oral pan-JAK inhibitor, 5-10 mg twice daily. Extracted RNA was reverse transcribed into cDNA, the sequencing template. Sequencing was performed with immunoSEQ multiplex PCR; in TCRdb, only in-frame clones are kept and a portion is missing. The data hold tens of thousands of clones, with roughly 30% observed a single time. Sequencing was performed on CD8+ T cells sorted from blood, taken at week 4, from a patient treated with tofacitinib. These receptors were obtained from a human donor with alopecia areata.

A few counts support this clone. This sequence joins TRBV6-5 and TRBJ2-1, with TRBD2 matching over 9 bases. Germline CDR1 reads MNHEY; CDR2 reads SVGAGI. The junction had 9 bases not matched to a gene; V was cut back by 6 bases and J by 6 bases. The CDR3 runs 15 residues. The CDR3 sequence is CASRPEGTSLNEQFF. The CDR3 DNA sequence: TGTGCCAGCAGGCCGGAAGGGACTAGCCTCAATGAGCAGTTCTTC.

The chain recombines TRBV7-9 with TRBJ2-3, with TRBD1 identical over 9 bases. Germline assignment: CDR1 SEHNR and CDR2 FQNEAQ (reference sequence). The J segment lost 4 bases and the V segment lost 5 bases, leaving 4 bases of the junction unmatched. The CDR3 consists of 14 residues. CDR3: CASSGQGLADTQYF. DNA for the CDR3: TGTGCCAGCAGCGGACAGGGGTTAGCAGATACGCAGTATTTT.

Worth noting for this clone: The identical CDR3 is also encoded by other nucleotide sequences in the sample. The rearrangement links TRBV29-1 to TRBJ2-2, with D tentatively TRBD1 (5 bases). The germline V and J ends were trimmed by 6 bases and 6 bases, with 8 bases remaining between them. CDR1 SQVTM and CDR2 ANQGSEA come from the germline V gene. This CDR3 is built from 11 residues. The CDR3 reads CSVLGAGELFF. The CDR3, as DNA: TGCAGCGTCCTAGGGGCCGGGGAGCTGTTTTTT.

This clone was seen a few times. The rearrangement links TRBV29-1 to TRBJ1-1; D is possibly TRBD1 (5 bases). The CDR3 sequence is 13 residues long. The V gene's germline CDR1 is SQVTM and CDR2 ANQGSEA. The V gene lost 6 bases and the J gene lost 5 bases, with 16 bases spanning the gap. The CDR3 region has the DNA TGCAGCGTCGAGGCGGGGGGAGGGACTGAAGCTTTCTTT. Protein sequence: CSVEAGGGTEAFF.

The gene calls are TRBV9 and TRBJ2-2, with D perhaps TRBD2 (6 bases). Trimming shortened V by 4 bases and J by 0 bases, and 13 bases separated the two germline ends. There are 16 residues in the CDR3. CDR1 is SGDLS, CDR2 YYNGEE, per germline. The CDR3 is CASSLPGTPNTGELFF. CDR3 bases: TGTGCCAGCAGCCTCCCCGGGACTCCGAACACCGGGGAGCTGTTTTTT.

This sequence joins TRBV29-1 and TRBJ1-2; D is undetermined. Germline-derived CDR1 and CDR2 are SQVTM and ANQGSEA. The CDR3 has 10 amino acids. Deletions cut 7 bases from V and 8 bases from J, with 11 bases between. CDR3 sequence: CSDSSIGYTF. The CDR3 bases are TGCAGCGACTCCTCTATCGGCTACACCTTC.

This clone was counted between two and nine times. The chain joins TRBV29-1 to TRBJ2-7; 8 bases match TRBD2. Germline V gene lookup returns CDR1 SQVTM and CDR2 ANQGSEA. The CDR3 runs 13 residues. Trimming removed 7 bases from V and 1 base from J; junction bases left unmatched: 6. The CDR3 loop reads CSARPGGSYEQYF. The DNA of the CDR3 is TGCAGCGCCCGCCCGGGAGGGTCCTACGAGCAGTACTTC.

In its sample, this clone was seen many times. In DNA form, the CDR3 reads TGTGCCAGCAGTTCCGGGGACAGCAAGGAGACCCAGTACTTC. This gives the protein CASSSGDSKETQYF. This chain joins TRBV6-5 and TRBJ2-5, with TRBD1 matching 7 bases. The J segment lost 5 bases and the V segment lost 4 bases, leaving 7 bases of the junction unmatched. The CDR3 spans 14 residues. Germline CDR1 reads MNHEY; CDR2 reads SVGAGI.

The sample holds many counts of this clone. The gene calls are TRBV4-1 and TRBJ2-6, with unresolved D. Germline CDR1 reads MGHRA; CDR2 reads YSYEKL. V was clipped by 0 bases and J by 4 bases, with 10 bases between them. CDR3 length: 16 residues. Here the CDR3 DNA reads TGCGCCAGCAGCCAAGAGAGCGCTGCCGGGGCCAACGTCCTGACTTTC. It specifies CASSQESAAGANVLTF.

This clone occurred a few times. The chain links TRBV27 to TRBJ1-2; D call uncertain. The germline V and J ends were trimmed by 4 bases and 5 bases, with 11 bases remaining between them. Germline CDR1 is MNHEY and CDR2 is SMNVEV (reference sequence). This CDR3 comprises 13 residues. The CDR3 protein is CASSSRRDYGYTF. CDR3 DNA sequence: TGTGCCAGCAGTTCCCGGAGGGATTATGGCTACACCTTC.

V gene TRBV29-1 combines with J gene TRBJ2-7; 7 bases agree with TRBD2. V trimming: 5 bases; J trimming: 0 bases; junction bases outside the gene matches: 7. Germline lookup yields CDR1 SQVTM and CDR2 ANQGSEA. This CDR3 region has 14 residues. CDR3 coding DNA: TGCAGCGTTCAGGACGGGAGGAGCTCCTACGAGCAGTACTTC. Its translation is CSVQDGRSSYEQYF.

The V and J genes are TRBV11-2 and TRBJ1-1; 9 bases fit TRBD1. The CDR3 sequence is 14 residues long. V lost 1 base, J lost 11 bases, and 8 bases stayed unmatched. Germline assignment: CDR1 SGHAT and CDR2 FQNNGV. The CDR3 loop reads CASSLAWDREKAFF. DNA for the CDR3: TGTGCCAGCAGCTTAGCCTGGGACAGGGAAAAGGCTTTCTTT.

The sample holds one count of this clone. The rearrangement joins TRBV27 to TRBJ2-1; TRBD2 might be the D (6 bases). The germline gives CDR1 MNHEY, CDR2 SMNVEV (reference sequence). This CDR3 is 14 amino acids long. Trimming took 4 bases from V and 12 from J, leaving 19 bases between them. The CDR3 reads CASSWVSGTTGQFF. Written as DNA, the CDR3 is TGTGCCAGCAGTTGGGTTAGCGGCACGACGGGGCAGTTCTTC.

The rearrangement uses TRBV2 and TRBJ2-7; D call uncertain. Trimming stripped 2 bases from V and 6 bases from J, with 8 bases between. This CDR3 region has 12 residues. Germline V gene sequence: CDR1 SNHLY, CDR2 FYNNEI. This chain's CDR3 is CASSEPYGEQYF. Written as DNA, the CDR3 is TGTGCCAGCAGTGAACCCTATGGCGAGCAGTACTTC.

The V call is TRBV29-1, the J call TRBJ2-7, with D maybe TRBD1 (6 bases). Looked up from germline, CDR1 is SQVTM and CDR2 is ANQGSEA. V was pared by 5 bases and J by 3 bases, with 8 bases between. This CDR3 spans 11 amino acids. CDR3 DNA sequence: TGCAGCGTTTGGACAGACTACGAGCAGTACTTC. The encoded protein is CSVWTDYEQYF.

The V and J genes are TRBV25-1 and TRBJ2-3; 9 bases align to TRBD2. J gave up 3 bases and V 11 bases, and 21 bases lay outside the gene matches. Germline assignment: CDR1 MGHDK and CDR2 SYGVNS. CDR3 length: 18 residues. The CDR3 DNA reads TGTGCCCCGGGGAGTCTACCCGGCGGGAGGGCCTGTACAGATACGCAGTATTTT. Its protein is CAPGSLPGGRACTDTQYF.

CDR3 residues: CASSQQTSGNQETQYF. Written as DNA, the CDR3 is TGCGCCAGCAGCCAGCAGACTAGCGGGAACCAAGAGACCCAGTACTTC. The chain recombines TRBV4-1 with TRBJ2-5; 11 nucleotides agree with TRBD2. Germline values: CDR1 MGHRA, CDR2 YSYEKL. The CDR3 length is 16 residues. V lost 3 bases, J lost 0 bases, and 3 bases stayed unmatched.

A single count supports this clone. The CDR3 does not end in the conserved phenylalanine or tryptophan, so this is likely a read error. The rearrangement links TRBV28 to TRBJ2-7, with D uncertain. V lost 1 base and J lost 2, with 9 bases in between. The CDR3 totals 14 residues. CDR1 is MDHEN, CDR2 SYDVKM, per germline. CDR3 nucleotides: TGTGCCAGCAGTTTATATGGGGTACCCTACGAGCAGTACCTC. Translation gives CASSLYGVPYEQYL.

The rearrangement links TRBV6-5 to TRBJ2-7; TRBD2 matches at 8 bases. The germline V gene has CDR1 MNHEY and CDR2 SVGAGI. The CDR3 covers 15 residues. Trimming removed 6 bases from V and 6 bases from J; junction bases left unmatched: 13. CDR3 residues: CASSSPGGLLSEQYF. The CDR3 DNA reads TGTGCCAGCAGCTCCCCGGGGGGGTTGCTAAGCGAGCAGTACTTC.

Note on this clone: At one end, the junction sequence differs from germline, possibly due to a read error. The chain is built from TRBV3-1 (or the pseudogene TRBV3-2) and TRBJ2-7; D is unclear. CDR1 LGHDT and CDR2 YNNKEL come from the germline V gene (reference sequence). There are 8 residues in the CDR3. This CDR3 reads CASPGPNF. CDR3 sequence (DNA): TGTGCCAGCCCTGGACCAAACTTC.

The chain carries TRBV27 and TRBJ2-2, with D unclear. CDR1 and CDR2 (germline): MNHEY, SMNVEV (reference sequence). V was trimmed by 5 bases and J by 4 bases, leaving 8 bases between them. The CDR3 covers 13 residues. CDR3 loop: CASSPRVTGELFF. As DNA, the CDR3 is TGTGCCAGCAGTCCTCGGGTCACCGGGGAGCTGTTTTTT.